Below are 23 T cell receptor beta chains sequenced from a single sample in a study of blood T cell repertoires in COVID-19. Sequencing was performed with immunoSEQ multiplex PCR; in TCRdb, only in-frame clones are kept and a portion is missing. This table holds some 220,000 clones, about nine tenths found once. Sequencing input: peripheral blood. These TCRs come from a man between 25 and 39 years old with COVID-19, enrolled during active disease.

This chain joins TRBV7-9 and TRBJ1-5, with 11 positions matching TRBD1. Germline V gene sequence: CDR1 SEHNR, CDR2 FQNEAQ (reference sequence). The CDR3 covers 16 residues. V shed 5 bases, J shed 2 bases, and the junction held 5 bases outside the gene matches. The CDR3 region has the DNA TGTGCCAGCAGCGGACAGGGGGCGAGGGGCAATCAGCCCCAGCATTTT. Protein product: CASSGQGARGNQPQHF.

The rearrangement joins TRBV5-6 to TRBJ2-5; 8 bases line up with TRBD1. Germline CDR1 reads SGHDT; CDR2 reads YYEEEE. The CDR3 is made up of 14 amino acids. J was trimmed by 5 bases and V by 4 bases; bases with no gene match: 7. CDR3 amino acids: CASSVRGPGETQYF. Written as DNA, the CDR3 is TGTGCCAGCAGCGTCAGGGGGCCAGGGGAGACCCAGTACTTC.

V is TRBV27 and J is TRBJ2-5; 7 bases agree with TRBD2. With 0 bases clipped from V and 5 bases from J, the junction kept 9 bases outside the gene matches. The CDR3 sequence is 16 residues long. The germline V gene encodes CDR1 MNHEY and CDR2 SMNVEV (reference sequence). CDR3 residues: CASSLSYTSEGETQYF. CDR3 coding DNA: TGTGCCAGCAGTTTATCGTACACTAGCGAGGGGGAGACCCAGTACTTC.

The rearrangement joins TRBV4-1 to TRBJ1-1; D remains ambiguous. The length of the CDR3 is 13 residues. Deletions cut 3 bases from V and 3 bases from J, with 8 bases between. In germline, CDR1 is MGHRA, CDR2 YSYEKL. DNA for the CDR3: TGCGCCAGCAGCCAGGGCGAGTACACTGAAGCTTTCTTT. This sequence encodes CASSQGEYTEAFF.

The rearrangement uses TRBV3-1 (or the pseudogene TRBV3-2) and TRBJ2-5; 9 nucleotides line up with TRBD1. Trimming at V came to 4 bases and at J to 2 bases, leaving 8 bases not matched to a gene. The CDR3 is 16 amino acids. CDR1 and CDR2 (germline): LGHDT, YNNKEL (reference sequence). CDR3 DNA sequence: TGTGCCAGCAGCCCAAACCCCGGACAGGGGCAAGAGACCCAGTACTTC. It encodes CASSPNPGQGQETQYF.

The V and J genes are TRBV4-1 and TRBJ1-2, with a possible D match to TRBD1 (6 bases). CDR1 and CDR2 from the germline V gene are MGHRA and YSYEKL. V lost 0 bases to trimming and J lost 4 bases, with 15 bases between them. The CDR3 extends over 16 amino acids. The CDR3 spells CASSQEAGGRSYGYTF. CDR3 DNA sequence: TGCGCCAGCAGCCAAGAGGCCGGGGGGCGAAGCTATGGCTACACCTTC.

The J gene is TRBJ2-5, the V gene TRBV5-1, with 8 bases matching TRBD2. V dropped 4 bases and J dropped 2; count of bases not matched to a gene: 7. The CDR3 is 15 amino acids. The germline gives CDR1 SGHRS, CDR2 YFSETQ. The CDR3 loop reads CASSPRGGRQETQYF. The CDR3 coding sequence is TGCGCCAGCAGCCCACGGGGGGGCCGTCAAGAGACCCAGTACTTC.

This chain joins TRBV19 and TRBJ1-1; D possibly corresponds to TRBD1 (6 bases). Germline assignment: CDR1 LNHDA and CDR2 SQIVND (reference sequence). Trimming took 1 base from V and 8 from J, leaving 11 bases between them. The CDR3 contains 13 residues. The DNA for the CDR3 is TGTGCCAGTAGTATAGGGGCAGGGACAGAAGCTTTCTTT. The encoded protein is CASSIGAGTEAFF.

DNA for the CDR3: TGTGCCAGCTCACCACCCGCGTCGAACACCGGGGAGCTGTTTTTT. It encodes CASSPPASNTGELFF. This chain uses TRBV18 with TRBJ2-2; D is unresolved. The CDR3 runs 15 residues. Germline V gives CDR1 KGHSH, CDR2 LQKENI. V lost 0 bases and J 0 bases, leaving 5 bases between the germline ends.

This chain connects TRBV28 to TRBJ1-5; D might be TRBD1 (6 bases). The CDR3 covers 13 residues. CDR1 is MDHEN, CDR2 SYDVKM, per germline. With 7 bases removed from V and 5 bases from J, the gap between germline ends came to 12 bases. The CDR3 DNA follows: TGTGCCAGCATTCAGGGGATGTATCAGCCCCAGCATTTT. Amino acids: CASIQGMYQPQHF.

The chain links TRBV5-1 to TRBJ1-1; 7 nucleotides line up with TRBD1. There are 15 residues in the CDR3. Germline CDR1 SGHRS, CDR2 YFSETQ. Trimming cost V 4 bases and J 6 bases; bases outside gene matches: 12. The CDR3 DNA reads as TGCGCCAGCAGCGCAGGGACAGCAAGGCTTTCTGAAGCTTTCTTT. Translating it yields CASSAGTARLSEAFF.

The rearrangement joins TRBV6-5 to TRBJ1-1; a weak D match, TRBD1 (6 bases). The CDR3 has 15 residues. Germline CDR1 and CDR2: MNHEY and SVGAGI. V lost 7 bases and J lost 3, with 18 bases in between. DNA of the CDR3: TGTGCCAGCATCCCGTCGCGGGGGCCCCACACTGAAGCTTTCTTT. As protein: CASIPSRGPHTEAFF.

The chain employs TRBV2 and TRBJ1-5; D is unresolved. CDR1 is SNHLY, CDR2 FYNNEI, per germline. This CDR3 is built from 14 residues. The V end was cut by 7 bases, the J end by 2 bases, with 12 bases between. CDR3 DNA sequence: TGTGCCAGCAATGACGCTATGGGCAATCAGCCCCAGCATTTT. Protein product: CASNDAMGNQPQHF.

The genes are TRBV5-5 and TRBJ2-3; TRBD1 agrees at 9 bases. V lost 3 bases and J lost 5; bases outside the gene matches: 10. Germline values: CDR1 SGHKS, CDR2 YYEKEE (reference sequence). This CDR3 has 16 amino acids. The CDR3 nucleotides read TGTGCCAGCAGCTCCCCCGGGACAGGGTTTATAGATACGCAGTATTTT. Its translation: CASSSPGTGFIDTQYF.

This rearrangement joins TRBV6-5 to TRBJ1-2; 10 bases fit TRBD1. The CDR3 consists of 16 residues. Germline lookup yields CDR1 MNHEY and CDR2 SVGAGI. With V trimmed by 2 bases and J by 8 bases, 11 bases remained unmatched. CDR3 nucleotide sequence: TGTGCCAGCAGTTACACACCGACAGGGGGCCCGGGAGGCTACACCTTC. This translates into CASSYTPTGGPGGYTF.

The chain employs TRBV12-3 or TRBV12-4 and TRBJ2-7, with D maybe TRBD1 (5 bases). Trimming cost V 3 bases and J 5 bases, with 8 bases left between them. This CDR3 spans 12 amino acids. In nucleotides, the CDR3 is TGTGCCAGCAGTTTCAGGGCGAACGAGCAGTACTTC. It is translated as CASSFRANEQYF.

The rearrangement uses TRBV4-1 and TRBJ1-1; perhaps TRBD1 as D (5 bases). Germline loops: CDR1 MGHRA, CDR2 YSYEKL. The CDR3 runs 13 residues. The ends were cut back, 3 bases at V and 11 bases at J, with 16 bases in the middle. The CDR3 bases are TGCGCCAGCAGCCAGACGTTAGGGGTAAATGCTTTCTTT. It is translated as CASSQTLGVNAFF.

The chain employs TRBV7-9 and TRBJ2-5; the match to TRBD2 covers 10 bases. After removal of 5 bases from V and 2 bases from J, the junction contained 5 bases not matched to a gene. The CDR3 sequence is 15 residues long. Germline CDR1 is SEHNR and CDR2 is FQNEAQ (reference sequence). CDR3 DNA sequence: TGTGCCAGCAGCCCCAGCGGGGGGGGACAAGAGACCCAGTACTTC. This sequence encodes CASSPSGGGQETQYF.

The gene calls are TRBV30 and TRBJ2-5, with 14 bases fitting TRBD2. The germline V gene has CDR1 GTSNPN and CDR2 SVGIG (reference sequence). After removal of 3 bases from V and 5 bases from J, the junction contained 2 bases not matched to a gene. The CDR3 runs to 14 residues. The CDR3 DNA reads TGTGCCTGGAGGACTAGCGGGGGGGCGGAGACCCAGTACTTC. The encoded protein is CAWRTSGGAETQYF.

The rearrangement links TRBV10-2 to TRBJ2-2; 12 nucleotides line up with TRBD2. Germline trimming cut 6 bases from V and 4 bases from J; bases unmatched to any gene: 0. The CDR3 is made up of 14 amino acids. Germline CDR1 WSHSY, CDR2 SAAADI. The CDR3 reads CASRTSGGTGELFF. The CDR3 DNA reads TGCGCCAGCAGGACTAGCGGGGGCACCGGGGAGCTGTTTTTT.

This chain connects TRBV7-2 to TRBJ2-5; 14 bases match TRBD2. The CDR3 length is 17 residues. V shed 4 bases and J 0 bases; nucleotides not matched to a gene: 4. Looked up from germline, CDR1 is SGHTA and CDR2 is FQGNSA. The CDR3 bases are TGTGCCAGCAGCTACGGACTAGCGGGGGGTTACCAAGAGACCCAGTACTTC. Protein sequence: CASSYGLAGGYQETQYF.

The chain carries TRBV19 and TRBJ1-5, with 7 bases matching TRBD1. With V trimmed by 6 bases and J by 0 bases, 5 bases remained unmatched. This CDR3 is built from 15 residues. Germline CDR1 is LNHDA and CDR2 is SQIVND (reference sequence). The CDR3 region is CASRGTDYSNQPQHF. The CDR3 nucleotides read TGTGCCAGTAGGGGGACAGATTATAGCAATCAGCCCCAGCATTTT.

The CDR3 reads CASSQGLSPLHF. The CDR3 DNA reads TGTGCCAGCAGCCAGGGCCTTTCACCCCTCCACTTT. The chain links TRBV16 to TRBJ1-6; unclear D gene. Germline V gene sequence: CDR1 KGHSY, CDR2 FQNENV. With 3 bases removed from V and 9 bases from J, the gap between germline ends came to 6 bases. The CDR3 spans 12 residues. Supplemented by reference TRBV16 and TRBJ1-6, the full variable domain reads GEEVAQTPKHLVRGEGQKAKLYCAPIKGHSYVFWYQQVLKNEFKFLISFQNENVFDETGMPKERFSAKCLPNSPCSLEIQATKLEDSAVYFCASSQGLSPLHFGNGTRLTVT.